Here is one TCR beta chain with its context. Its cognate antigen is unknown. This entry comes from a study of graft-versus-host responses after intestinal transplantation. Study-level background: Isolated intestinal, liver-intestinal, or multivisceral transplants had been given to the recipients. Following induction with anti-thymocyte globulin, all recipients were given tacrolimus and steroids for approximately three years. Findings and limits, study-wide: In recipient marrow, GvH clones were found, and some appeared first in ileum or blood.

Generated by immunoSEQ multiplex PCR, the TCRdb table keeps only in-frame clones and is missing some. The repertoire holds 75,000 to 100,000 clones, with 90% to 95% as singletons. The CDR3 consists of 15 residues. The germline gives CDR1 SGHRS, CDR2 YFSETQ. Trimming stripped 1 base from V and 2 bases from J, with 13 bases between. The chain uses TRBV5-1 and TRBJ2-7; the D gene is possibly TRBD2 (6 bases). The sample in question was unstimulated CD4+ T cells sorted from spleen or lymph node cells, obtained before transplant. The receptor was isolated from a human donor who was the organ donor for an intestinal transplant. The CDR3 loop reads CASSLITGGTYEQYF. In DNA, the CDR3 is TGCGCCAGCAGCTTGATTACAGGCGGGACCTACGAGCAGTACTTC.